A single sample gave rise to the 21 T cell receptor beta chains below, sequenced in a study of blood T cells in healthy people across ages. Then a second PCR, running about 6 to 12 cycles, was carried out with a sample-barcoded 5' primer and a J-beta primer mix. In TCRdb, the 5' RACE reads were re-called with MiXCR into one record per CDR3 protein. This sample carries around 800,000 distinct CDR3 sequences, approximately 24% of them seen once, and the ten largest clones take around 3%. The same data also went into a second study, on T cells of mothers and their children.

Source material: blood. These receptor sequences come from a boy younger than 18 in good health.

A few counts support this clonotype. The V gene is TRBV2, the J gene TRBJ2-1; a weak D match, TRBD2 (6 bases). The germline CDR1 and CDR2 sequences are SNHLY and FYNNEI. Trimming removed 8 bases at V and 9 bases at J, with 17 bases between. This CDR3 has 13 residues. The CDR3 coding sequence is TGTGCCAGCGGGCAGGAGGGATCTAGTGAGCAGTTCTTC. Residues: CASGQEGSSEQFF.

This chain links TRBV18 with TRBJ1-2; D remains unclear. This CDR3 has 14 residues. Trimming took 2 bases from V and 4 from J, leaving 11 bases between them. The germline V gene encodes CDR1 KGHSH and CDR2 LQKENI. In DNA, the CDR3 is TGTGCCAGCTCACCAGGAGCGCCAGGCTATGGCTACACCTTC. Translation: CASSPGAPGYGYTF.

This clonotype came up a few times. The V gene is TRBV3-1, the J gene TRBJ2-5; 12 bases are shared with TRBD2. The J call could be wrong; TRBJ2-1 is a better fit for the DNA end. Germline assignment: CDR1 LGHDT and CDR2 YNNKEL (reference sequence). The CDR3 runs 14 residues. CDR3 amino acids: CASSHLAGGTEQFF. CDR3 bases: TGTGCCAGCAGCCATCTAGCGGGGGGGACTGAGCAGTTCTTC.

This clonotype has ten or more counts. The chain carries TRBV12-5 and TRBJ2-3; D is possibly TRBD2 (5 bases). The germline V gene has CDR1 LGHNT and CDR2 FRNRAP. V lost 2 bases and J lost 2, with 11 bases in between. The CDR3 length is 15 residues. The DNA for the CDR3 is TGTGCTAGTGGTTTGCGGGGTGGACTCACAGATACGCAGTATTTT. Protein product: CASGLRGGLTDTQYF.

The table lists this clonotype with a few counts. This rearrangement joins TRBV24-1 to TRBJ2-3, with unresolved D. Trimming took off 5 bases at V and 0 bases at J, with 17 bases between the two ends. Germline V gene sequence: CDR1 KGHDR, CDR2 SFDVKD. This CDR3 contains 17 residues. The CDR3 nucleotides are TGTGCCACCAGTGTAGGAAGAAACCATCCTAGCACAGATACGCAGTATTTT. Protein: CATSVGRNHPSTDTQYF.

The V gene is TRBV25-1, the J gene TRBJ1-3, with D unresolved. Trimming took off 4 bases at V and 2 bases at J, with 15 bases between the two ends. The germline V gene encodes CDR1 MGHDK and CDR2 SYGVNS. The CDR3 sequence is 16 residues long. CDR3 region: CASSVLASTAGNTIYF. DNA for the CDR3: TGTGCCAGCAGTGTCTTAGCCTCGACGGCTGGAAACACCATATATTTT. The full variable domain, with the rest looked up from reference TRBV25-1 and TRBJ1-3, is EADIYQTPRYLVIGTGKKITLECSQTMGHDKMYWYQQDPGMELHLIHYSYGVNSTEKGDLSSESTVSRIRTEHFPLTLESARPSHTSQYLCASSVLASTAGNTIYFGEGSWLTVV.

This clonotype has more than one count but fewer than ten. CDR3 residues: CASSQIADSSYNEQFF. The CDR3 DNA sequence: TGCGCCAGCAGCCAGATAGCGGATAGCTCCTACAATGAGCAGTTCTTC. J is TRBJ2-5 and V is TRBV4-1; maybe TRBD2 (6 bases). The last part of the DNA fits TRBJ2-1 better; the J call may be wrong. This CDR3 contains 16 residues. CDR1 and CDR2 from the germline V gene are MGHRA and YSYEKL.

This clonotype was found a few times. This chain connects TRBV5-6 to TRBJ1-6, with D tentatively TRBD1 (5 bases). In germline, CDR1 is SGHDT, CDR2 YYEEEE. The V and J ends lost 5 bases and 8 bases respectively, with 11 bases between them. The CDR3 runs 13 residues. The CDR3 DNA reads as TGTGCCAGCAGAAGGGACGGTTATTCACCCCTCCACTTT. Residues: CASRRDGYSPLHF.

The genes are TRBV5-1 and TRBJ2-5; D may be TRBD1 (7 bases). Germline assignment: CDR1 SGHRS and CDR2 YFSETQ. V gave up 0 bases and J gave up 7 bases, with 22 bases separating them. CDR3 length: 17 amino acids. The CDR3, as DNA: TGCGCCAGCAGCTTGGCCACTCAGGTTGGAGGGGGCCCGACCCAGTACTTC. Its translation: CASSLATQVGGGPTQYF.

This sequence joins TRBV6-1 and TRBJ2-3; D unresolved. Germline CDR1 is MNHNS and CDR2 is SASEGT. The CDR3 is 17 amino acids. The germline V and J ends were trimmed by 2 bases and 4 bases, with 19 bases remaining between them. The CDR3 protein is CASSENWTPPPPDTQYF. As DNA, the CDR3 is TGTGCCAGCAGTGAAAATTGGACCCCTCCTCCCCCAGATACGCAGTATTTT.

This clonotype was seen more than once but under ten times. This CDR3 reads CATSDVRLGNIQYF. The CDR3 bases are TGTGCCACCAGTGACGTAAGGCTCGGAAACATTCAGTACTTC. V usage is TRBV24-1 and J usage is TRBJ2-4; D ambiguous. The CDR3 is 14 residues long. Between the trimmed V and J ends, which lost 4 bases and 6 bases, there was a span of 12 bases. Germline CDR1 KGHDR, CDR2 SFDVKD.

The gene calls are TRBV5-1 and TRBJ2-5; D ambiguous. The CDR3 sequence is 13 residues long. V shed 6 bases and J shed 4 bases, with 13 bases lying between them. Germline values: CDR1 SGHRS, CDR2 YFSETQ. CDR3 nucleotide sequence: TGCGCCAGCAACCCATCGGAAGGAGAGACCCAGTACTTC. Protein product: CASNPSEGETQYF.

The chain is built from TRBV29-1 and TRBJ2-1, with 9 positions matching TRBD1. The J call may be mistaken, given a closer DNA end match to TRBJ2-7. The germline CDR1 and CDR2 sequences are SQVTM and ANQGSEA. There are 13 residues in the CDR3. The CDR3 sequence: CSGKGTGTYEQYF. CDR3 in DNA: TGCAGCGGCAAAGGGACAGGGACCTACGAGCAGTACTTC.

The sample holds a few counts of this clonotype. For the CDR3, the DNA is TGCGCCAGCAGTCGTCCCGGCGGGGAGCTGTTTTTT. It encodes CASSRPGGELFF. The chain links TRBV5-1 to TRBJ2-2; unclear D gene. Trimming shortened V by 5 bases and J by 7 bases, and 9 bases separated the two germline ends. The CDR3 length is 12 residues. CDR1 is SGHRS, CDR2 YFSETQ, per germline.

The CDR3 DNA reads as TGTGCCTCCCGAAGGGGGACCGCAGATACGCAGTATTTT. It is translated as CASRRGTADTQYF. The chain is built from TRBV19 and TRBJ2-3; TRBD1 might be the D (6 bases). The V end was cut by 11 bases, the J end by 4 bases, with 16 bases between. The germline CDR1 and CDR2 sequences are LNHDA and SQIVND (reference sequence). CDR3 length: 13 residues. Complete variable domain (other parts from reference TRBV19 and TRBJ2-3): DGGITQSPKYLFRKEGQNVTLSCEQNLNHDAMYWYRQDPGQGLRLIYYSQIVNDFQKGDIAEGYSVSREKKESFPLTVTSAQKNPTAFYLCASRRGTADTQYFGPGTRLTVL.

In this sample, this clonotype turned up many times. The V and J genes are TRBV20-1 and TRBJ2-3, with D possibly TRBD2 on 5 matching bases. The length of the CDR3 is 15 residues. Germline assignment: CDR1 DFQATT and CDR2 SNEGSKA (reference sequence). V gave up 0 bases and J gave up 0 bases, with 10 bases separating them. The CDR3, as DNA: TGCAGTGCTAGAGATGCGGACTTTAGCACAGATACGCAGTATTTT. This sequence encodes CSARDADFSTDTQYF.

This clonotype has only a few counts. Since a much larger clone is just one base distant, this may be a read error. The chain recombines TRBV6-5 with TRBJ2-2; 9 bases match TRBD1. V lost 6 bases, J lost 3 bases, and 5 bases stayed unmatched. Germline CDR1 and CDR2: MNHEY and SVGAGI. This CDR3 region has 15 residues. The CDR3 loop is CASSPGTGYTGELFF. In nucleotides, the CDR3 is TGTGCCAGCAGCCCCGGGACAGGGTACACCGGGGAGCTGTTTTTT.

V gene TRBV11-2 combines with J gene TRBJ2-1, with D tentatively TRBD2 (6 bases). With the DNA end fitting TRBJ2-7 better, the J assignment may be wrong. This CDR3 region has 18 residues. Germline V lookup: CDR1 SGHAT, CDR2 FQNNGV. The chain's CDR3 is CASSFGRRGGAPSYEQYF. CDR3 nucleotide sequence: TGTGCCAGCAGCTTTGGCCGGCGTGGCGGGGCGCCCTCCTACGAGCAGTACTTC.

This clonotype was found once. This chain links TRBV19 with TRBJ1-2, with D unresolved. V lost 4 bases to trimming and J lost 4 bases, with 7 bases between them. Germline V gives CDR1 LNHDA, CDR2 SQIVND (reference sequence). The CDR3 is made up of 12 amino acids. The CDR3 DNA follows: TGTGCCAGTAGTAGGCGGGCCTATGGCTACACCTTC. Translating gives CASSRRAYGYTF. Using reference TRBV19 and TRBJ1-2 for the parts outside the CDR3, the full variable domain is DGGITQSPKYLFRKEGQNVTLSCEQNLNHDAMYWYRQDPGQGLRLIYYSQIVNDFQKGDIAEGYSVSREKKESFPLTVTSAQKNPTAFYLCASSRRAYGYTFGSGTRLTVV.

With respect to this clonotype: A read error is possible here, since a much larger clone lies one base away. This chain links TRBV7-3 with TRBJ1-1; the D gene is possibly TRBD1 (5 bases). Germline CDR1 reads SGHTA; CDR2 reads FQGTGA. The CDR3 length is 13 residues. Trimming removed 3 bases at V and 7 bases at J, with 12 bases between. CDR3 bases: TGTGCCAGCAGCTTCAGGGAAGGCATTGAAGCTTTCTTT. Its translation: CASSFREGIEAFF.

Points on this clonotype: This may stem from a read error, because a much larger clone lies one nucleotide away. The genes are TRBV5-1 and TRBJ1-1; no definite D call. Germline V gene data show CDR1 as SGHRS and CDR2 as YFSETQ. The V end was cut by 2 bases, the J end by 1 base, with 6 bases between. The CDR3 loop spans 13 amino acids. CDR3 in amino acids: CASSFDGNTEAFF. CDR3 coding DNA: TGCGCCAGCAGCTTCGACGGGAACACTGAAGCTTTCTTT.